The present entry profiles one TCR beta chain with its context. This entry is derived from a study of blood T cell repertoires in COVID-19. Study-wide context: The cDNA or gDNA used as material had been derived from T cells, B-cell-depleted T cells, or PBMCs.

Produced via immunoSEQ multiplex PCR; TCRdb's table is partial and in-frame only. The sample consists of some 260,000 clones, approximately 79% of them appearing once. Specimen: PBMCs or T cells enriched from blood (not recorded which). The clonotype was recovered from a man aged 30-40 years with acute COVID-19.

CDR3 sequence reads: CASSFGAELYNSPLHF. The CDR3 DNA reads TGTGCCAGCAGCTTTGGAGCGGAGCTTTATAATTCACCCCTCCACTTT. The chain carries TRBV5-6 and TRBJ1-6, with unresolved D. V lost 2 bases and J 4 bases, leaving 13 bases between the germline ends. Germline V gene lookup returns CDR1 SGHDT and CDR2 YYEEEE. The CDR3 loop spans 16 amino acids.